This passage covers 9 T cell receptor beta chains from one sample sequenced in a study of T cells in Graves' hyperthyroidism and ophthalmopathy (dated by TCRdb to the late 2010s). Preparation of the library involved multiplex PCR. Sequencing used an Illumina HiSeq 2000. Amplification of TCR beta CDR3 regions was carried out from RNA transcripts. The TCR CDR3 was subjected to a first round of RT-PCR using the HTBI primer set and the Qiagen OneStep RT-PCR kit. TCRdb reworked the public reads: Q25 trimming with fastp, MiXCR clone assembly, productive beta chains retained. Entries are consolidated by CDR3 protein sequence, retaining the most common genes and DNA. Here the sample has around 380,000 distinct CDR3 sequences; roughly 14% occur a single time. About 20% of the sample belongs to the ten largest clones. What was sequenced was blood. These receptors were collected from a man younger than 40 with Graves' hyperthyroidism that later progressed to Graves' ophthalmopathy.

Many counts were recorded for this clonotype. CDR3 bases: TGTGCCAGCAGCTTGACTCTCACCGGGGAGCTGTTTTTT. Translation gives CASSLTLTGELFF. The chain uses TRBV7-3 and TRBJ2-2; D uncertain. The V gene's germline CDR1 is SGHTA and CDR2 FQGTGA. This CDR3 is 13 amino acids long. Trimming removed 3 bases at V and 4 bases at J, with 6 bases between.

This clonotype was recorded at least ten times. The J gene is TRBJ2-2, the V gene TRBV28; 9 bases match TRBD1. Germline V lookup: CDR1 MDHEN, CDR2 SYDVKM. J lost 4 bases, V lost 6 bases, and 9 bases had no gene match. This CDR3 is 16 amino acids long. CDR3 DNA: TGTGCCAGCAGGTTCCGGGACAGGGTGTCCACCGGGGAGCTGTTTTTT. Its protein product is CASRFRDRVSTGELFF.

V is TRBV7-9 and J is TRBJ2-1; 8 bases are shared with TRBD1. With V trimmed by 0 bases and J by 5 bases, 6 bases remained unmatched. Per germline, CDR1 SEHNR and CDR2 FQNEAQ (reference sequence). This CDR3 has 16 amino acids. Here the CDR3 reads CASSLATAGGNNEQFF. The CDR3 bases are TGTGCCAGCAGCTTAGCTACTGCAGGGGGCAACAATGAGCAGTTCTTC.

At least ten counts were recorded for this clonotype. The chain employs TRBV2 and TRBJ1-4; the match to TRBD1 covers 8 bases. J was trimmed by 13 bases and V by 5 bases; bases with no gene match: 3. The CDR3 has 11 amino acids. Germline CDR1 and CDR2: SNHLY and FYNNEI. The CDR3 DNA reads as TGTGCCAGCAGTACAGGGGGACTACTGTTTTTT. Amino acids: CASSTGGLLFF.

This clonotype was observed at least ten times. This rearrangement joins TRBV27 to TRBJ2-7; D is perhaps TRBD1 (6 bases). CDR1 is MNHEY, CDR2 SMNVEV, per germline (reference sequence). The CDR3 contains 13 residues. Trimming pared 7 bases from V and 2 bases from J, leaving 12 bases between. CDR3 protein: CASTPGQAYEQYF. In nucleotides, the CDR3 is TGTGCCAGCACACCGGGACAAGCCTACGAGCAGTACTTC.

At least ten counts were recorded for this clonotype. The gene calls are TRBV5-6 and TRBJ2-2; D is uncertain. The CDR3 is made up of 14 amino acids. Germline loops: CDR1 SGHDT, CDR2 YYEEEE. Trimming left V 1 base short and J 4 bases short, with 8 bases between. DNA of the CDR3: TGTGCCAGCAGCTTGAGTCGGCGCACCGGGGAGCTGTTTTTT. Its translation is CASSLSRRTGELFF.

V gene TRBV24-1 combines with J gene TRBJ2-2; D is ambiguous. V gave up 4 bases and J gave up 6 bases, with 8 bases separating them. CDR1 and CDR2 from the germline V gene are KGHDR and SFDVKD. This CDR3 is built from 13 residues. The CDR3 DNA follows: TGTGCCACCAGTGACCGTCTCGCCGGGGAGCTGTTTTTT. Its translation: CATSDRLAGELFF.

The genes are TRBV13 and TRBJ2-5; 8 bases agree with TRBD2. Germline trimming cut 5 bases from V and 1 base from J; bases unmatched to any gene: 12. The CDR3 consists of 17 residues. Germline V gene sequence: CDR1 PRHDT, CDR2 FYEKMQ (reference sequence). Here the CDR3 reads CASSSLSGGAAQETQYF. Here the CDR3 DNA reads TGTGCCAGCAGCAGCCTCTCGGGGGGGGCCGCCCAAGAGACCCAGTACTTC.

This clonotype was seen ten or more times. The V and J genes are TRBV28 and TRBJ1-2; D might be TRBD1 (6 bases). CDR1 is MDHEN, CDR2 SYDVKM, per germline. V dropped 3 bases and J dropped 5 bases, with 10 bases sitting between them. The CDR3 totals 13 residues. CDR3 in DNA: TGTGCCAGCAGTTTGGCAGGGGATTATGGCTACACCTTC. Translated, it gives CASSLAGDYGYTF.